These 28 T cell receptor beta chains were all obtained from the same sample, sequenced in a study of T-cell memory formation after mild COVID-19. TCRdb called the 5' RACE reads again in MiXCR, with one record for every CDR3 protein. There are about 130,000 distinct CDR3 sequences in the sample; approximately 5.9% occur only once, and roughly 2% lies in the top ten. The sequenced sample was PBMCs or a T cell subset sorted from them (not recorded which). Source of these receptors: an adult woman who had mild COVID-19 (a few samples of this study predate the infection). Cell type and time point are not known.

The chain employs TRBV29-1 and TRBJ1-2; a weak D match, TRBD1 (5 bases). This CDR3 spans 13 amino acids. Trimming pared 6 bases from V and 7 bases from J, leaving 18 bases between. Looked up from germline, CDR1 is SQVTM and CDR2 is ANQGSEA. DNA for the CDR3: TGCAGCGTAGTGGGTCTTTCTAGGGGTGGCTACACCTTC. Translated: CSVVGLSRGGYTF.

This clonotype was observed many times. CDR3 sequence: CSARTSVAPNEQFF. CDR3 DNA sequence: TGCAGTGCTAGGACTAGCGTGGCCCCCAATGAGCAGTTCTTC. V usage is TRBV20-1 and J usage is TRBJ2-1; 8 bases match TRBD2. This CDR3 comprises 14 residues. CDR1 is DFQATT and CDR2 is SNEGSKA in the germline V gene (reference sequence). V shed 3 bases and J 6 bases; nucleotides not matched to a gene: 7.

Ten or more counts support this clonotype. The chain uses TRBV6-5 and TRBJ1-1, with 8 bases matching TRBD1. This CDR3 spans 13 amino acids. The J segment lost 7 bases and the V segment lost 7 bases, leaving 8 bases of the junction unmatched. Germline values: CDR1 MNHEY, CDR2 SVGAGI. The CDR3 spells CASKSTGVVEAFF. As DNA, the CDR3 is TGTGCCAGCAAATCGACAGGGGTGGTTGAAGCTTTCTTT.

Ten or more counts support this clonotype. V and J are TRBV5-1 and TRBJ2-7; D is undetermined. Germline CDR1 and CDR2: SGHRS and YFSETQ. Trimming removed 3 bases from V and 4 bases from J, with 5 bases in between. The CDR3 runs to 11 residues. CDR3 sequence: CASSSGYEQYF. The DNA for the CDR3 is TGCGCCAGCAGCTCCGGATACGAGCAGTACTTC.

This clonotype was recorded a few times. The chain employs TRBV3-1 and TRBJ2-1; 16 bases match TRBD2. V was pared by 1 base and J by 2 bases, with 5 bases of the junction left unmatched. This CDR3 is built from 19 residues. The germline V gene has CDR1 LGHDT and CDR2 YNNKEL (reference sequence). The CDR3: CASSQAPGLAGGPYNEQFF. CDR3 DNA sequence: TGTGCCAGCAGCCAAGCCCCGGGACTAGCGGGAGGGCCCTACAATGAGCAGTTCTTC.

This clonotype was observed many times. This chain connects TRBV4-2 to TRBJ2-3; D gene ambiguous. Germline loops: CDR1 LGHNA, CDR2 YNFKEQ. This CDR3 is built from 14 residues. The V end was cut by 6 bases, the J end by 3 bases, with 13 bases between. The CDR3 DNA reads TGTGCCAGCAGACACATCGGGCGAACAGATACGCAGTATTTT. Protein product: CASRHIGRTDTQYF.

This clonotype showed up just a few times. The rearrangement links TRBV7-3 to TRBJ2-1; 9 nucleotides align to TRBD2. The CDR3 length is 15 residues. Losses at the gene ends were 1 base for V and 7 bases for J; bases not matched to a gene: 5. Germline CDR1 and CDR2: SGHTA and FQGTGA. CDR3 DNA: TGTGCCAGCAGCTTAAGGGCGGGAGGGCCTAATGAGCAGTTCTTC. It encodes CASSLRAGGPNEQFF.

The chain uses TRBV12-3 or TRBV12-4 and TRBJ2-7, with D possibly TRBD1 on 6 matching bases. Trimming removed 1 base from V and 3 bases from J, with 10 bases in between. The CDR3 is made up of 14 amino acids. CDR3 nucleotide sequence: TGTGCCAGCAGTTTAGGACAGGTGTACTACGAGCAGTACTTC. Translating it yields CASSLGQVYYEQYF.

The chain has TRBV5-6 and TRBJ2-3; D is perhaps TRBD2 (7 bases). The CDR3 extends over 14 amino acids. Between the trimmed V and J ends, which lost 4 bases and 2 bases, there was a span of 11 bases. Germline lookup yields CDR1 SGHDT and CDR2 YYEEEE. CDR3 residues: CASSRRGHTDTQYF. In DNA, the CDR3 is TGTGCCAGCAGCCGGCGGGGGCACACAGATACGCAGTATTTT.

There are many counts of this clonotype. The chain has TRBV12-3 or TRBV12-4 and TRBJ2-6; D may be TRBD1 or TRBD2 (5 bases each). The V gene lost 4 bases and the J gene lost 8 bases, with 12 bases spanning the gap. The CDR3 runs 14 residues. CDR3 sequence (DNA): TGTGCCAGCAGTTGGCACACGGGACCCAACGTCCTGACTTTC. Protein product: CASSWHTGPNVLTF.

This chain joins TRBV24-1 and TRBJ2-7; D may be TRBD1 (6 bases). The V end was cut by 9 bases, the J end by 8 bases, with 19 bases between. Germline V CDR1 and CDR2: KGHDR, SFDVKD. The CDR3 has 13 amino acids. CDR3 protein: CATEGVANSKQYF. The DNA of the CDR3 is TGTGCCACCGAGGGGGTAGCGAACAGCAAGCAGTACTTC.

V and J are TRBV7-9 and TRBJ2-6; 10 bases line up with TRBD1. CDR3 length: 18 amino acids. The germline CDR1 and CDR2 sequences are SEHNR and FQNEAQ (reference sequence). With V trimmed by 5 bases and J by 1 base, 8 bases remained unmatched. In DNA form, the CDR3 reads TGTGCCAGCAGCCTCTTTGGGACAGGGGTGTCTGGGGCCAACGTCCTGACTTTC. Protein sequence: CASSLFGTGVSGANVLTF.

The chain has TRBV20-1 and TRBJ2-5; D possibly corresponds to TRBD2 (6 bases). The length of the CDR3 is 16 residues. Germline V lookup: CDR1 DFQATT, CDR2 SNEGSKA (reference sequence). V was cut by 3 bases and J by 4 bases, with 21 bases left in between. The DNA for the CDR3 is TGCAGTGCTAGTCCTCGCTTTGCTAGCGTCAGAGAGACCCAGTACTTC. This encodes CSASPRFASVRETQYF.

This clonotype was detected many times. The junction departs from the called germline gene at one end, perhaps through a read error. This chain connects TRBV7-2 to TRBJ2-7; 8 bases fit TRBD1. Germline V gene lookup returns CDR1 SGHTA and CDR2 FQGNSA. The CDR3 covers 13 residues. CDR3 sequence reads: CASSPPIGTGPSF. The CDR3 DNA reads TGTGCCAGCAGCCCCCCGATAGGGACAGGACCCTCCTTC.

This clonotype was counted many times. The V gene is TRBV20-1, the J gene TRBJ1-1; D gene unclear. CDR1 and CDR2 from the germline V gene are DFQATT and SNEGSKA (reference sequence). V was trimmed by 0 bases and J by 5 bases, leaving 13 bases between them. The CDR3 spans 14 residues. The CDR3 DNA reads as TGCAGTGCTAGAGATCCCATGCGGGAGACTGAAGCTTTCTTT. It encodes CSARDPMRETEAFF.

The rearrangement uses TRBV24-1 and TRBJ2-1, with 9 bases aligning to TRBD1. V lost 9 bases, J lost 7 bases, and 9 bases stayed unmatched. The CDR3 loop spans 14 amino acids. The germline V gene has CDR1 KGHDR and CDR2 SFDVKD. CDR3 nucleotide sequence: TGTGCCACCGAGGACAGGGGATATGGGAATGAGCAGTTCTTC. Translating it yields CATEDRGYGNEQFF.

This clonotype showed up just a few times. V gene TRBV20-1 combines with J gene TRBJ2-1; 9 nucleotides line up with TRBD1. CDR3 length equals 14 residues. The germline gives CDR1 DFQATT, CDR2 SNEGSKA (reference sequence). V dropped 3 bases and J dropped 3; count of bases not matched to a gene: 3. The CDR3 nucleotides are TGCAGTGCTAGGGGACAGGGCCGCTACAATGAGCAGTTCTTC. Protein: CSARGQGRYNEQFF.

There are a few counts of this clonotype. This chain joins TRBV7-2 and TRBJ1-1, with D possibly TRBD1 on 6 matching bases. The V gene's germline CDR1 is SGHTA and CDR2 FQGNSA. V was cut by 4 bases and J by 1 base, with 13 bases left in between. This CDR3 region has 15 residues. In DNA form, the CDR3 reads TGTGCCAGCAGCTCGGCGACAGGACCGAACACTGAAGCTTTCTTT. Protein: CASSSATGPNTEAFF.

The chain is built from TRBV7-2 and TRBJ2-5; 8 bases map to TRBD2. With 5 bases clipped from V and 3 bases from J, the junction kept 14 bases outside the gene matches. CDR1 is SGHTA, CDR2 FQGNSA, per germline. The CDR3 totals 17 residues. CDR3 protein: CASSGGLLAGGKETQYF. CDR3 sequence (DNA): TGTGCCAGCAGCGGCGGACTACTTGCGGGGGGAAAAGAGACCCAGTACTTC.

This clonotype was picked up a small number of times. CDR3 nucleotide sequence: TGTGCCAGCTCACCACCGGGACAGAATCAGCCCCAGCATTTT. This encodes CASSPPGQNQPQHF. V is TRBV18 and J is TRBJ1-5; 7 nucleotides align to TRBD1. Germline V CDR1 and CDR2: KGHSH, LQKENI. J lost 4 bases, V lost 0 bases, and 0 bases had no gene match. This CDR3 has 14 residues.

This clonotype was detected many times. V and J are TRBV2 and TRBJ1-1, with TRBD1 as a possible D gene (5 bases). V was shortened by 7 bases and J by 1 base, with 13 bases between the two germline ends. Germline CDR1 SNHLY, CDR2 FYNNEI. The length of the CDR3 is 14 residues. Here the CDR3 reads CASTPDSTNTEAFF. CDR3 bases: TGTGCCAGCACTCCAGACAGTACGAACACTGAAGCTTTCTTT.

The CDR3 here is CASSTLGSGSNEQYF. The CDR3 DNA sequence: TGTGCCAGCAGCACCCTGGGGAGCGGGAGTAATGAGCAGTACTTC. The V gene is TRBV7-2, the J gene TRBJ2-7, with 8 bases aligning to TRBD2. Trimming cost V 5 bases and J 7 bases; bases outside gene matches: 13. The CDR3 has 15 amino acids. Germline-derived CDR1 and CDR2 are SGHTA and FQGNSA. The full variable domain, with the rest looked up from reference TRBV7-2 and TRBJ2-7, is GAGVSQSPSNKVTEKGKDVELRCDPISGHTALYWYRQSLGQGLEFLIYFQGNSAPDKSGLPSDRFSAERTGGSVSTLTIQRTQQEDSAVYLCASSTLGSGSNEQYFGPGTRLTVT.

V is TRBV7-9 and J is TRBJ2-1; 13 bases align to TRBD2. The CDR3 is made up of 15 amino acids. CDR1 is SEHNR, CDR2 FQNEAQ, per germline (reference sequence). The ends lost 5 bases at V and 9 bases at J; junction bases unmatched: 7. Here the CDR3 reads CASSPRTSGRGEQFF. CDR3 in DNA: TGTGCCAGCAGCCCAAGGACTAGCGGGAGAGGTGAGCAGTTCTTC.

This clonotype was seen ten or more times. The J gene is TRBJ2-1, the V gene TRBV20-1; D is perhaps TRBD2 (6 bases). The CDR3 sequence is 15 residues long. The V gene lost 8 bases and the J gene lost 0 bases, with 17 bases spanning the gap. Germline V gene data show CDR1 as DFQATT and CDR2 as SNEGSKA (reference sequence). The CDR3 region is CSIERAVFSYNEQFF. The CDR3 bases are TGCAGTATCGAGCGGGCAGTGTTCTCCTACAATGAGCAGTTCTTC.

This chain links TRBV5-1 with TRBJ1-2; possibly TRBD1 for D (6 bases). This CDR3 has 13 residues. Deletions cut 3 bases from V and 8 bases from J, with 14 bases between. Germline values: CDR1 SGHRS, CDR2 YFSETQ. The CDR3 loop is CASSSFIQGGYTF. As DNA, the CDR3 is TGCGCCAGCAGCTCATTTATACAGGGAGGCTACACCTTC.

This clonotype was seen a few times. This chain joins TRBV6-6 and TRBJ1-1; the D gene is possibly TRBD1 (6 bases). V was shortened by 6 bases and J by 0 bases, with 17 bases between the two germline ends. Germline CDR1 is MNHNY and CDR2 is SVGAGI (reference sequence). This CDR3 comprises 16 residues. The CDR3 loop reads CASRVGGFVMNTEAFF. The DNA of the CDR3 is TGTGCCAGCAGGGTAGGGGGATTCGTCATGAACACTGAAGCTTTCTTT.

V gene TRBV6-5 combines with J gene TRBJ2-7; D perhaps matches TRBD2 (5 bases). Deletions cut 2 bases from V and 3 bases from J, with 14 bases between. The CDR3 is 15 amino acids. The germline CDR1 and CDR2 sequences are MNHEY and SVGAGI. The CDR3 region has the DNA TGTGCCAGCAGTTACGCTCGCGGGCCAAACTACGAGCAGTACTTC. Protein product: CASSYARGPNYEQYF.

The sample holds many counts of this clonotype. This chain connects TRBV6-2 or TRBV6-3 to TRBJ2-7; 13 bases are shared with TRBD2. This CDR3 region has 15 residues. Germline V lookup: CDR1 MNHEY, CDR2 SVGEGT. With 5 bases clipped from V and 2 bases from J, the junction kept 3 bases outside the gene matches. The CDR3 DNA reads as TGTGCCAGCAGTGCCGGGACTAGCGGGACCTACGAGCAGTACTTC. This translates into CASSAGTSGTYEQYF.